These 32 T cell receptor beta chains originate from one sample sequenced in a study of OX40 agonist ivuxolimab in advanced cancers. The table came from immunoSEQ multiplex PCR; TCRdb's copy has only in-frame clones and leaves some out. The sample contains more than 50,000 clones, around 93% of which appear only once. Specimen: CD4+ or CD8+ T cells sorted from blood, collected in a trial of the OX40 agonist ivuxolimab. The receptors stem from an adult with an advanced solid tumor such as melanoma, head and neck, liver or kidney cancer.

V usage is TRBV29-1 and J usage is TRBJ2-7; D uncertain. The CDR3 covers 14 residues. Deletions cut 3 bases from V and 0 bases from J, with 12 bases between. Germline V CDR1 and CDR2: SQVTM, ANQGSEA. CDR3 amino acids: CSVELSRSSYEQYF. CDR3 DNA sequence: TGCAGCGTTGAGCTTTCACGGAGCTCCTACGAGCAGTACTTC.

This chain joins TRBV7-9 and TRBJ2-1, with TRBD2 identical over 9 bases. V lost 5 bases and J lost 3; bases outside the gene matches: 8. This CDR3 is 16 amino acids long. Germline CDR1 SEHNR, CDR2 FQNEAQ (reference sequence). Here the CDR3 reads CASSPTSGTLYNEQFF. Here the CDR3 DNA reads TGTGCCAGCAGCCCGACTAGCGGAACCCTCTACAATGAGCAGTTCTTC.

CDR3 region: CASSYSSGPGTQYF. The CDR3 DNA follows: TGTGCCAGCAGTTACTCATCAGGCCCAGGGACCCAGTACTTC. This chain joins TRBV6-5 and TRBJ2-5; D call uncertain. The germline CDR1 and CDR2 sequences are MNHEY and SVGAGI. This CDR3 comprises 14 residues. The ends were cut back, 0 bases at V and 7 bases at J, with 12 bases in the middle.

The chain is built from TRBV7-2 and TRBJ2-1, with D possibly matching TRBD2 (6 bases). Germline lookup yields CDR1 SGHTA and CDR2 FQGNSA. Trimming took 3 bases from V and 3 from J, leaving 9 bases between them. The CDR3 loop spans 14 amino acids. This CDR3 reads CASSFSGRYNEQFF. The DNA for the CDR3 is TGTGCCAGCAGCTTCAGCGGGCGCTACAATGAGCAGTTCTTC.

This chain connects TRBV5-6 to TRBJ2-5, with TRBD1 matching over 8 bases. CDR1 and CDR2 from the germline V gene are SGHDT and YYEEEE. The CDR3 loop spans 16 amino acids. J was trimmed by 3 bases and V by 6 bases; bases with no gene match: 13. CDR3 DNA sequence: TGTGCCAGCACCCTGAGGGGGACAGGCTTTAAAGAGACCCAGTACTTC. Translated, it gives CASTLRGTGFKETQYF. The variable domain in full, with the rest retrieved from reference TRBV5-6 and TRBJ2-5, is DAGVTQSPTHLIKTRGQQVTLRCSPKSGHDTVSWYQQALGQGPQFIFQYYEEEERQRGNFPDRFSGHQFPNYSSELNVNALLLGDSALYLCASTLRGTGFKETQYFGPGTRLLVL.

The rearrangement uses TRBV19 and TRBJ1-5; no clear D. Germline CDR1 and CDR2: LNHDA and SQIVND (reference sequence). Deletions cut 0 bases from V and 0 bases from J, with 6 bases between. The CDR3 is made up of 15 amino acids. CDR3 loop: CASSIEDHSNQPQHF. CDR3 in DNA: TGTGCCAGTAGTATAGAAGACCATAGCAATCAGCCCCAGCATTTT.

The chain uses TRBV7-3 and TRBJ1-1, with TRBD1 identical over 8 bases. The CDR3 is 17 residues long. After removal of 0 bases from V and 3 bases from J, the junction contained 9 bases not matched to a gene. Germline CDR1 is SGHTA and CDR2 is FQGTGA. CDR3 DNA sequence: TGTGCCAGCAGCTTAACAGGTCTCAGGGGGCCGGACACTGAAGCTTTCTTT. This sequence encodes CASSLTGLRGPDTEAFF.

The gene calls are TRBV12-5 and TRBJ2-5, with 13 bases lining up with TRBD2. This CDR3 has 16 amino acids. Germline V gene data show CDR1 as LGHNT and CDR2 as FRNRAP. Trimming at V came to 4 bases and at J to 2 bases, leaving 4 bases not matched to a gene. CDR3 region: CASGWGTSGAQETQYF. The CDR3 DNA follows: TGTGCTAGTGGTTGGGGGACTAGCGGGGCTCAAGAGACCCAGTACTTC.

The rearrangement joins TRBV6-6 to TRBJ2-3; TRBD2 matches at 8 bases. In germline, CDR1 is MNHNY, CDR2 SVGAGI (reference sequence). V dropped 5 bases and J dropped 0; count of bases not matched to a gene: 7. The length of the CDR3 is 16 residues. The CDR3 sequence is CASSGPASGSTDTQYF. In DNA form, the CDR3 reads TGTGCCAGCAGTGGGCCCGCTAGCGGGAGCACAGATACGCAGTATTTT.

The chain uses TRBV7-8 and TRBJ1-4; D is perhaps TRBD1 (6 bases). Germline values: CDR1 SGHVS, CDR2 FQNEAQ. This CDR3 is built from 17 residues. Trimming took 3 bases from V and 0 from J, leaving 14 bases between them. DNA for the CDR3: TGTGCCAGCAGCTTTCACAGGGTCAGCACAACTAATGAAAAACTGTTTTTT. Translation gives CASSFHRVSTTNEKLFF.

As DNA, the CDR3 is TGTGCCAGCAGCCCCGGGACTGTTTCTGGAAACACCATATATTTT. This gives the protein CASSPGTVSGNTIYF. J is TRBJ1-3 and V is TRBV5-6, with D tentatively TRBD1 (5 bases). The CDR3 loop spans 15 amino acids. V lost 4 bases and J lost 1, with 12 bases in between. Germline values: CDR1 SGHDT, CDR2 YYEEEE.

V gene TRBV11-3 combines with J gene TRBJ2-5, with 14 bases lining up with TRBD2. CDR3 size: 17 residues. Germline values: CDR1 SGHNT, CDR2 YENEEA. The V gene end was trimmed by 4 bases and the J gene end by 1 base; junction bases not matched to a gene: 5. The CDR3 sequence is CASSSGLAGETQETQYF. In DNA, the CDR3 is TGTGCCAGCAGCTCGGGACTAGCGGGAGAGACCCAAGAGACCCAGTACTTC.

The chain recombines TRBV27 with TRBJ1-2; D unresolved. V was shortened by 5 bases and J by 2 bases, with 9 bases between the two germline ends. CDR3 length equals 13 residues. Germline V gene sequence: CDR1 MNHEY, CDR2 SMNVEV (reference sequence). The CDR3 DNA reads TGTGCCAGCAGTCCCGGGCAAAACTATGGCTACACCTTC. This codes for CASSPGQNYGYTF.

The chain employs TRBV6-5 and TRBJ2-2; the D gene is possibly TRBD2 (7 bases). Germline V CDR1 and CDR2: MNHEY, SVGAGI. Deletions cut 2 bases from V and 7 bases from J, with 14 bases between. The CDR3 has 15 amino acids. CDR3 sequence: CASSYGGAVGGELFF. The CDR3 DNA sequence: TGTGCCAGCAGTTACGGGGGGGCCGTTGGCGGGGAGCTGTTTTTT.

V usage is TRBV25-1 and J usage is TRBJ2-5; TRBD2 matches 8 bases. This CDR3 contains 15 residues. V trimming: 3 bases; J trimming: 5 bases; junction bases outside the gene matches: 8. The germline CDR1 and CDR2 sequences are MGHDK and SYGVNS. The CDR3 nucleotides are TGTGCCAGCAGTGAGTACCCGGGACTAGGGGAGACCCAGTACTTC. It codes for CASSEYPGLGETQYF.

J is TRBJ1-2 and V is TRBV29-1; D perhaps matches TRBD1 (6 bases). The V end was cut by 3 bases, the J end by 2 bases, with 19 bases between. This CDR3 is built from 16 residues. Germline V lookup: CDR1 SQVTM, CDR2 ANQGSEA. In nucleotides, the CDR3 is TGCAGCGTTGATGGATATACAGGGTGGGGAAACTATGGCTACACCTTC. Its protein is CSVDGYTGWGNYGYTF.

The genes are TRBV7-9 and TRBJ2-5; 10 bases agree with TRBD2. V was pared by 2 bases and J by 5 bases, with 11 bases of the junction left unmatched. The CDR3 has 17 residues. Germline V gives CDR1 SEHNR, CDR2 FQNEAQ (reference sequence). The CDR3 coding sequence is TGTGCCAGCAGCTTACGGACTAGCGGTCCCGTTTGGGAGACCCAGTACTTC. Its translation: CASSLRTSGPVWETQYF.

The rearrangement links TRBV19 to TRBJ1-1; possibly TRBD1 for D (5 bases). CDR3 length: 13 residues. The ends were cut back, 8 bases at V and 8 bases at J, with 18 bases in the middle. Germline CDR1 is LNHDA and CDR2 is SQIVND (reference sequence). CDR3 residues: CASSQGPGREAFF. The DNA for the CDR3 is TGTGCCAGTTCCCAGGGTCCCGGGAGGGAAGCTTTCTTT. The full variable domain, completed using reference TRBV19 and TRBJ1-1, is DGGITQSPKYLFRKEGQNVTLSCEQNLNHDAMYWYRQDPGQGLRLIYYSQIVNDFQKGDIAEGYSVSREKKESFPLTVTSAQKNPTAFYLCASSQGPGREAFFGQGTRLTVV.

The V and J genes are TRBV7-8 and TRBJ2-7; tentative D call: TRBD2 (6 bases). CDR3 length: 18 amino acids. Trimming removed 1 base from V and 3 bases from J, with 22 bases in between. Germline V gene sequence: CDR1 SGHVS, CDR2 FQNEAQ. The CDR3 spells CASSLVDRVLARGYEQYF. The DNA for the CDR3 is TGTGCCAGCAGCTTAGTAGATAGGGTACTAGCAAGGGGCTACGAGCAGTACTTC.

This chain links TRBV12-5 with TRBJ2-2; TRBD1 aligns across 9 bases. Trimming at V came to 7 bases and at J to 4 bases, leaving 10 bases not matched to a gene. Germline-derived CDR1 and CDR2 are LGHNT and FRNRAP. The CDR3 covers 16 residues. The CDR3 sequence: CASVPLQGAGTGELFF. The CDR3 DNA is TGTGCTAGTGTGCCCCTACAGGGGGCTGGCACCGGGGAGCTGTTTTTT.

The rearrangement uses TRBV4-1 and TRBJ2-7; D is ambiguous. CDR3 length equals 15 residues. Germline lookup yields CDR1 MGHRA and CDR2 YSYEKL. Trimming pared 0 bases from V and 0 bases from J, leaving 9 bases between. CDR3 nucleotides: TGCGCCAGCAGCCAAGATGGCTTGGGCTCCTACGAGCAGTACTTC. This encodes CASSQDGLGSYEQYF.

In its sample, this clone was seen a few times. V gene TRBV9 combines with J gene TRBJ2-2, with TRBD1 matching 8 bases. The CDR3 runs to 16 residues. V shed 0 bases and J 5 bases; nucleotides not matched to a gene: 6. Germline V gives CDR1 SGDLS, CDR2 YYNGEE. The CDR3 nucleotides read TGTGCCAGCAGCGTAGGGAGGCAGGGGGCAACCGGGGAGCTGTTTTTT. Translated: CASSVGRQGATGELFF.

The table lists this clone with a few counts. Other nucleotide sequences in the sample specify the same CDR3. V and J are TRBV5-1 and TRBJ2-7; weak D call: TRBD2 (6 bases). From germline, CDR1 is SGHRS and CDR2 YFSETQ. The CDR3 is made up of 13 amino acids. The V gene lost 2 bases and the J gene lost 6 bases, with 12 bases spanning the gap. The chain's CDR3 is CASSLGTEGEQYF. The CDR3 DNA reads TGCGCCAGCAGCTTAGGGACTGAGGGCGAGCAGTACTTC.

This sequence joins TRBV7-9 and TRBJ2-1; D gene ambiguous. Germline V CDR1 and CDR2: SEHNR, FQNEAQ (reference sequence). The length of the CDR3 is 13 residues. The V end was cut by 0 bases, the J end by 7 bases, with 7 bases between. The CDR3 DNA follows: TGTGCCAGCAGCTTAGCGGAACCAAATGAGCAGTTCTTC. This sequence encodes CASSLAEPNEQFF.

The CDR3 DNA sequence: TGTGCCAGCAGCTTGTATTCAGGGGGCGAGCAGTACTTC. It specifies CASSLYSGGEQYF. V is TRBV7-9 and J is TRBJ2-7; TRBD1 matches at 7 bases. This CDR3 contains 13 residues. Germline values: CDR1 SEHNR, CDR2 FQNEAQ (reference sequence). V shed 3 bases, J shed 6 bases, and the junction held 5 bases outside the gene matches. The entire variable domain, with the rest obtained from reference TRBV7-9 and TRBJ2-7, is as follows: DTGVSQNPRHKITKRGQNVTFRCDPISEHNRLYWYRQTLGQGPEFLTYFQNEAQLEKSRLLSDRFSAERPKGSFSTLEIQRTEQGDSAMYLCASSLYSGGEQYFGPGTRLTVT.

V is TRBV13 and J is TRBJ2-7; 7 nucleotides align to TRBD1. The CDR3 consists of 16 residues. V lost 7 bases to trimming and J lost 2 bases; unmatched junction nucleotides: 14. In germline, CDR1 is PRHDT, CDR2 FYEKMQ (reference sequence). DNA for the CDR3: TGTGCCAGCAACCTCGCACTCCGGGACAGTCCCTACGAGCAGTACTTC. The encoded protein is CASNLALRDSPYEQYF.

The chain uses TRBV9 and TRBJ2-1, with 7 nucleotides matching TRBD2. The CDR3 extends over 15 amino acids. With V trimmed by 3 bases and J by 3 bases, 6 bases remained unmatched. The germline CDR1 and CDR2 sequences are SGDLS and YYNGEE. For the CDR3, the DNA is TGTGCCAGCAGCGCGGCTAGCGGATACTACAATGAGCAGTTCTTC. It yields the protein CASSAASGYYNEQFF. Using reference TRBV9 and TRBJ2-1 for the parts outside the CDR3, the full variable domain is DSGVTQTPKHLITATGQRVTLRCSPRSGDLSVYWYQQSLDQGLQFLIQYYNGEERAKGNILERFSAQQFPDLHSELNLSSLELGDSALYFCASSAASGYYNEQFFGPGTRLTVL.

This chain connects TRBV10-3 to TRBJ1-1; D possibly corresponds to TRBD1 (6 bases). V was clipped by 10 bases and J by 4 bases, with 19 bases between them. From germline, CDR1 is ENHRY and CDR2 SYGVKD. The CDR3 length is 14 residues. In DNA form, the CDR3 reads TGTGCCACCCGTCAAGGGGGGGAACTCACTGAAGCTTTCTTT. Translated: CATRQGGELTEAFF.

This sequence joins TRBV5-6 and TRBJ2-3; D is possibly TRBD1 or TRBD2 (6 bases each). V shed 1 base and J shed 6 bases, with 12 bases lying between them. Germline values: CDR1 SGHDT, CDR2 YYEEEE. CDR3 length equals 14 residues. In nucleotides, the CDR3 is TGTGCCAGCAGCTTGTACGGGGGCGCGGATACGCAGTATTTT. This translates into CASSLYGGADTQYF.

The chain is built from TRBV27 and TRBJ1-1; a possible D gene is TRBD1 (6 bases). Germline CDR1 MNHEY, CDR2 SMNVEV (reference sequence). The germline V and J ends were trimmed by 7 bases and 1 base, with 13 bases remaining between them. The CDR3 extends over 14 amino acids. CDR3 region: CASNPGAGNTEAFF. CDR3 coding DNA: TGTGCCAGCAATCCGGGGGCAGGGAACACTGAAGCTTTCTTT.

This chain connects TRBV9 to TRBJ2-6, with D possibly being TRBD1 or TRBD2 (5 bases each). The CDR3 is 19 residues long. CDR1 SGDLS and CDR2 YYNGEE come from the germline V gene. V dropped 4 bases and J dropped 5 bases, with 25 bases sitting between them. For the CDR3, the DNA is TGTGCCAGCAGCCTTCAACCGGGGACGGAGTCGATCCGGGCCAACGTCCTGACTTTC. It encodes CASSLQPGTESIRANVLTF.

J is TRBJ2-7 and V is TRBV29-1; 7 bases map to TRBD2. The length of the CDR3 is 16 residues. Trimming at V came to 5 bases and at J to 1 base, leaving 14 bases not matched to a gene. Germline V gene data show CDR1 as SQVTM and CDR2 as ANQGSEA. Here the CDR3 reads CSVCPSGGLGSYEQYF. As DNA, the CDR3 is TGCAGCGTTTGTCCCTCGGGAGGATTGGGTTCCTACGAGCAGTACTTC.